These 30 T cell receptor beta chains share one sample of origin, sequenced in a study of cytomegalovirus exposure and HLA in healthy donors. The PCR contained 60 Vbeta and 13 Jbeta primers. Sequenced by immunoSEQ multiplex PCR; TCRdb stores in-frame clones only, minus some. The sample lists approximately 150,000 clones, around 72% occurring once. The sample taken for sequencing was PBMCs. The source of these receptors is a man aged 40-49 years in good health and CMV-seronegative.

The chain uses TRBV5-8 and TRBJ2-7; the D gene is possibly TRBD1 (5 bases). Trimming took 3 bases from V and 5 from J, leaving 9 bases between them. The CDR3 runs to 12 residues. CDR1 and CDR2 from the germline V gene are SGHTS and YDEGEE. CDR3: CASSSDSNEQYF. Here the CDR3 DNA reads TGTGCCAGCAGCTCCGACAGTAACGAGCAGTACTTC.

J is TRBJ2-7 and V is TRBV10-3; 8 nucleotides match TRBD2. This CDR3 comprises 13 residues. Germline CDR1 and CDR2: ENHRY and SYGVKD. Trimming at V came to 10 bases and at J to 4 bases, leaving 9 bases not matched to a gene. This CDR3 reads CATTREGRYEQYF. DNA for the CDR3: TGTGCCACCACTCGGGAGGGGAGGTACGAGCAGTACTTC.

The chain links TRBV9 to TRBJ2-5, with a possible D match to TRBD1 (7 bases). The CDR3 has 15 residues. Germline lookup yields CDR1 SGDLS and CDR2 YYNGEE. V lost 0 bases to trimming and J lost 5 bases, with 14 bases between them. CDR3 in amino acids: CASSVGGGAGETQYF. For the CDR3, the DNA is TGTGCCAGCAGCGTAGGAGGGGGCGCGGGGGAGACCCAGTACTTC.

J is TRBJ2-7 and V is TRBV28; D possibly corresponds to TRBD1 (5 bases). This CDR3 comprises 13 residues. V lost 7 bases and J lost 3, with 13 bases in between. Germline-derived CDR1 and CDR2 are MDHEN and SYDVKM. The CDR3 spells CASTTQDNYEQYF. DNA of the CDR3: TGTGCCAGCACCACCCAGGACAACTACGAGCAGTACTTC.

This clone was observed a few times. V usage is TRBV2 and J usage is TRBJ2-7; TRBD1 matches 10 bases. Germline V CDR1 and CDR2: SNHLY, FYNNEI. J lost 6 bases, V lost 6 bases, and 11 bases had no gene match. This CDR3 is 15 amino acids long. CDR3 sequence reads: CASSGLRDRGVEQYF. In DNA form, the CDR3 reads TGTGCCAGCAGCGGACTCCGGGACAGGGGCGTCGAGCAGTACTTC.

The chain couples TRBV30 to TRBJ1-5; D unclear. Germline values: CDR1 GTSNPN, CDR2 SVGIG (reference sequence). V was shortened by 1 base and J by 5 bases, with 9 bases between the two germline ends. The CDR3 has 13 residues. CDR3 loop: CAWSGLKDQPQHF. As DNA, the CDR3 is TGTGCCTGGAGTGGGCTTAAAGATCAGCCCCAGCATTTT. Based on the CDR3 plus reference TRBV30 and TRBJ1-5, the full variable domain is SQTIHQWPATLVQPVGSPLSLECTVEGTSNPNLYWYRQAAGRGLQLLFYSVGIGQISSEVPQNLSASRPQDRQFILSSKKLLLSDSGFYLCAWSGLKDQPQHFGDGTRLSIL.

In DNA, the CDR3 is TGTGCCTGGAGGCCCAGGGAATATGGTGAAAAACTGTTTTTT. Translation gives CAWRPREYGEKLFF. V gene TRBV30 combines with J gene TRBJ1-4; D is possibly TRBD1 (5 bases). Germline V CDR1 and CDR2: GTSNPN, SVGIG (reference sequence). The CDR3 sequence is 14 residues long. The ends were cut back, 3 bases at V and 7 bases at J, with 15 bases in the middle.

V and J are TRBV15 and TRBJ2-7, with D unresolved. The germline V and J ends were trimmed by 0 bases and 6 bases, with 12 bases remaining between them. The CDR3 has 14 residues. CDR1 and CDR2 (germline): LNHNV, YYDKDF (reference sequence). The CDR3 coding sequence is TGTGCCACCAGCAGAGATTACTTGAGTGGCGAGCAGTACTTC. Its protein is CATSRDYLSGEQYF.

This chain connects TRBV10-1 to TRBJ2-2; 7 bases are shared with TRBD1. The germline V gene encodes CDR1 WNHNN and CDR2 SYGVQD (reference sequence). With 6 bases clipped from V and 3 bases from J, the junction kept 4 bases outside the gene matches. The CDR3 is 14 amino acids. The CDR3 protein is CASRRQGDTGELFF. The CDR3 bases are TGCGCCAGCAGAAGACAGGGTGACACCGGGGAGCTGTTTTTT.

This clone was seen just once. This chain joins TRBV14 and TRBJ2-5, with D hard to call. Trimming removed 4 bases at V and 5 bases at J, with 11 bases between. The V gene's germline CDR1 is SGHDN and CDR2 FVKESK. The CDR3 sequence is 13 residues long. CDR3 bases: TGTGCCAGCAGCCCTTCATGGAGCGAGACCCAGTACTTC. Amino acids: CASSPSWSETQYF.

This chain links TRBV18 with TRBJ2-5; TRBD2 aligns across 9 bases. The CDR3 sequence is 17 residues long. The V segment lost 2 bases and the J segment 3 bases; nucleotides outside the gene matches: 10. Germline V gene lookup returns CDR1 KGHSH and CDR2 LQKENI. Here the CDR3 DNA reads TGTGCCAGCTCACCAAGGGCTAGCGGGGCGGTTAAAGAGACCCAGTACTTC. This encodes CASSPRASGAVKETQYF.

This rearrangement joins TRBV2 to TRBJ1-4; 9 positions match TRBD1. The J segment lost 7 bases and the V segment lost 5 bases, leaving 5 bases of the junction unmatched. The CDR3 contains 14 residues. Germline CDR1 SNHLY, CDR2 FYNNEI. In nucleotides, the CDR3 is TGTGCCAGCAGTAACAGGGGGCGTCGTGAAAAACTGTTTTTT. This translates into CASSNRGRREKLFF.

This sequence joins TRBV6-1 and TRBJ1-1; 9 bases agree with TRBD1. The CDR3 sequence is 15 residues long. Germline V gene sequence: CDR1 MNHNS, CDR2 SASEGT. Trimming at V came to 4 bases and at J to 11 bases, leaving 14 bases not matched to a gene. The CDR3 loop reads CASSGSFTGGFQAFF. For the CDR3, the DNA is TGTGCCAGCAGTGGTTCTTTCACAGGGGGCTTTCAGGCTTTCTTT.

This clone was seen more than once but under ten times. The J gene is TRBJ2-1, the V gene TRBV5-1, with D tentatively TRBD2 (7 bases). The V end was cut by 0 bases, the J end by 3 bases, with 13 bases between. The V gene's germline CDR1 is SGHRS and CDR2 YFSETQ. The CDR3 has 16 residues. CDR3 nucleotides: TGCGCCAGCAGCTTGGCCGTAGGGGGGGGCTACAATGAGCAGTTCTTC. Protein product: CASSLAVGGGYNEQFF.

The V call is TRBV7-2, the J call TRBJ1-2; D is undetermined. The germline V and J ends were trimmed by 1 base and 4 bases, with 7 bases remaining between them. CDR3 size: 13 residues. Looked up from germline, CDR1 is SGHTA and CDR2 is FQGNSA. This CDR3 reads CASSLDGIYGYTF. The CDR3 nucleotides are TGTGCCAGCAGCTTAGACGGGATCTATGGCTACACCTTC.

This chain connects TRBV9 to TRBJ1-2, with 8 nucleotides matching TRBD1. CDR1 is SGDLS, CDR2 YYNGEE, per germline. The CDR3 has 14 amino acids. The J segment lost 7 bases and the V segment lost 0 bases, leaving 5 bases of the junction unmatched. As DNA, the CDR3 is TGTGCCAGCAGCGTAGACAGGGGGGTCGGTGGCTACACCTTC. It is translated as CASSVDRGVGGYTF. Full variable domain (remainder filled in from reference TRBV9 and TRBJ1-2): DSGVTQTPKHLITATGQRVTLRCSPRSGDLSVYWYQQSLDQGLQFLIQYYNGEERAKGNILERFSAQQFPDLHSELNLSSLELGDSALYFCASSVDRGVGGYTFGSGTRLTVV.

The CDR3 is CASSQDSQRRADTQYF. The DNA of the CDR3 is TGCGCCAGCAGCCAAGATTCCCAGAGGAGAGCAGATACGCAGTATTTT. This chain links TRBV4-3 with TRBJ2-3; no clear D gene. CDR3 size: 16 residues. From germline, CDR1 is LGHNA and CDR2 YSLEER. V gave up 0 bases and J gave up 4 bases, with 14 bases separating them.

This sequence joins TRBV6-4 and TRBJ2-3, with 14 bases aligning to TRBD2. CDR1 and CDR2 from the germline V gene are MRHNA and SNTAGT. The CDR3 is 17 residues long. V lost 4 bases and J lost 4; bases outside the gene matches: 7. As DNA, the CDR3 is TGTGCCAGCAGTGGGACTAGCGGGAGGTTGGTCGCAGATACGCAGTATTTT. Amino acid sequence: CASSGTSGRLVADTQYF.

This clone was counted a single time. The chain recombines TRBV2 with TRBJ2-1; D is undetermined. CDR3 size: 14 residues. Trimming shortened V by 4 bases and J by 0 bases, and 7 bases separated the two germline ends. Germline CDR1 reads SNHLY; CDR2 reads FYNNEI. The CDR3 here is CASSGPSSYNEQFF. The CDR3 bases are TGTGCCAGCAGTGGGCCCAGCTCCTACAATGAGCAGTTCTTC.

The V and J genes are TRBV5-1 and TRBJ2-3; tentative D call: TRBD1 (6 bases). The V gene's germline CDR1 is SGHRS and CDR2 YFSETQ. Deletions cut 4 bases from V and 2 bases from J, with 11 bases between. This CDR3 region has 14 residues. CDR3 bases: TGCGCCAGCAGCACAGGGACGACCACAGATACGCAGTATTTT. As protein: CASSTGTTTDTQYF. Filled out from reference TRBV5-1 and TRBJ2-3, the complete variable domain reads KAGVTQTPRYLIKTRGQQVTLSCSPISGHRSVSWYQQTPGQGLQFLFEYFSETQRNKGNFPGRFSGRQFSNSRSEMNVSTLELGDSALYLCASSTGTTTDTQYFGPGTRLTVL.

The chain is built from TRBV5-1 and TRBJ2-1; no clear D. CDR1 and CDR2 from the germline V gene are SGHRS and YFSETQ. With 4 bases removed from V and 6 bases from J, the gap between germline ends came to 20 bases. This CDR3 region has 16 residues. In DNA form, the CDR3 reads TGCGCCAGCAGCCCGGCGAGGCAGCATGGTTTCAATGAGCAGTTCTTC. Amino acid sequence: CASSPARQHGFNEQFF.

In this sample, this clone turned up a few times. The V and J genes are TRBV19 and TRBJ1-2; tentative D call: TRBD1 (5 bases). Per germline, CDR1 LNHDA and CDR2 SQIVND (reference sequence). V lost 5 bases to trimming and J lost 3 bases, with 13 bases between them. This CDR3 region has 14 residues. The DNA for the CDR3 is TGTGCCAGTAGTGTTGTACAGGACGACTATGGCTACACCTTC. As protein: CASSVVQDDYGYTF.

In this sample, this clone turned up once. The chain combines TRBV18 with TRBJ1-3; D gene unclear. Trimming took off 4 bases at V and 6 bases at J, with 13 bases between the two ends. Germline lookup yields CDR1 KGHSH and CDR2 LQKENI. The CDR3 is 14 amino acids. The CDR3 DNA follows: TGTGCCAGCTCACTAATCCTTCAGGAAAACACCATATATTTT. Protein: CASSLILQENTIYF.

This clone turned up a few times. J is TRBJ2-1 and V is TRBV7-6; TRBD2 agrees at 14 bases. CDR1 and CDR2 from the germline V gene are SGHVS and FNYEAQ. V lost 4 bases to trimming and J lost 0 bases; unmatched junction nucleotides: 8. The CDR3 sequence is 19 residues long. As DNA, the CDR3 is TGTGCCAGCAGCTCACCCTCGGGACTAGCGGGGGTCTCCTACAATGAGCAGTTCTTC. Residues: CASSSPSGLAGVSYNEQFF.

V gene TRBV7-9 combines with J gene TRBJ2-3; D may be TRBD2 (6 bases). This CDR3 is 18 amino acids long. The ends were cut back, 0 bases at V and 7 bases at J, with 23 bases in the middle. The germline gives CDR1 SEHNR, CDR2 FQNEAQ (reference sequence). CDR3 DNA sequence: TGTGCCAGCAGCTTAGCGGGGGGATCTGCCGCCTCCCTCTATACGCAGTATTTT. Protein sequence: CASSLAGGSAASLYTQYF.

The rearrangement links TRBV7-9 to TRBJ2-4; 12 bases are shared with TRBD1. J lost 7 bases, V lost 5 bases, and 15 bases had no gene match. There are 18 residues in the CDR3. The V gene's germline CDR1 is SEHNR and CDR2 FQNEAQ (reference sequence). The CDR3: CASSPEGDWGTGGNIQYF. In nucleotides, the CDR3 is TGTGCCAGCAGCCCGGAGGGGGACTGGGGGACAGGGGGCAACATTCAGTACTTC.

The rearrangement links TRBV28 to TRBJ2-2; TRBD1 is a possible D gene (6 bases). This CDR3 is 15 amino acids long. The V end was cut by 4 bases, the J end by 1 base, with 10 bases between. Germline-derived CDR1 and CDR2 are MDHEN and SYDVKM. Here the CDR3 reads CASSSDRLNTGELFF. The CDR3 DNA sequence: TGTGCCAGCAGTTCAGACAGGTTGAACACCGGGGAGCTGTTTTTT.

The chain combines TRBV6-6 with TRBJ2-2; 12 nucleotides match TRBD2. Germline CDR1 and CDR2: MNHNY and SVGAGI (reference sequence). The ends lost 7 bases at V and 7 bases at J; junction bases unmatched: 10. CDR3 size: 16 residues. CDR3: CASTTRLAGEVGELFF. The CDR3 DNA is TGTGCCAGCACAACAAGACTAGCGGGAGAGGTCGGGGAGCTGTTTTTT.

V usage is TRBV10-3 and J usage is TRBJ1-4; 8 bases line up with TRBD1. The length of the CDR3 is 15 residues. Germline V gene lookup returns CDR1 ENHRY and CDR2 SYGVKD. With 10 bases clipped from V and 1 base from J, the junction kept 8 bases outside the gene matches. In DNA, the CDR3 is TGTGCCACCGGGACAGGAGTAGTAACTAATGAAAAACTGTTTTTT. It translates to CATGTGVVTNEKLFF.

The V and J genes are TRBV7-8 and TRBJ1-2, with 10 nucleotides matching TRBD1. There are 14 residues in the CDR3. The trim removed 5 bases at V and 5 bases at J, leaving 5 bases unmatched. Germline CDR1 reads SGHVS; CDR2 reads FQNEAQ. The CDR3 DNA sequence: TGTGCCAGCAGCAGACTGGGACAGGGGTATGGCTACACCTTC. Translation: CASSRLGQGYGYTF.